This TCR beta chain was sequenced for a study of blood T cell repertoires in COVID-19. Measured with immunoSEQ multiplex PCR; TCRdb has only the in-frame clones, and not every one. The repertoire includes around 160,000 clones, around 84% of them detected once, and 10% to 15% sits in the top ten. The CDR3 consists of 17 residues. Trimming took off 0 bases at V and 0 bases at J, with 9 bases between the two ends. Per the germline V gene, CDR1 is LGHDT and CDR2 is YNNKEL (reference sequence). Material: peripheral blood. This TCR derives from a man between 60 and 75 years old with active or convalescent COVID-19. The chain is built from TRBV3-1 (or the pseudogene TRBV3-2) and TRBJ1-6; D might be TRBD1 (5 bases). CDR3 loop: CASSQDRAYSYNSPLHF. CDR3 sequence (DNA): TGTGCCAGCAGCCAAGACAGGGCCTACTCCTATAATTCACCCCTCCACTTT.